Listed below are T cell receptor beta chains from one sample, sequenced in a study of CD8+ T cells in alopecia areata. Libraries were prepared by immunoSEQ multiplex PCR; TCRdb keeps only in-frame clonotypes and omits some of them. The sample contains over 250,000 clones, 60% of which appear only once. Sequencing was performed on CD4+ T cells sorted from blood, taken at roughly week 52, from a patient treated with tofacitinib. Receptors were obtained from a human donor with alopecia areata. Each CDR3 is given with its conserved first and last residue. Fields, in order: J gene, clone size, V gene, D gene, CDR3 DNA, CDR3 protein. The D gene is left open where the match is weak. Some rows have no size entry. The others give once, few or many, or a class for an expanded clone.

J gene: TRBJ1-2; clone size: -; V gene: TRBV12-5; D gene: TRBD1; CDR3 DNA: TGTGCTAGTGGGGGACAGGGCTTCTATGGCTACACCTTC; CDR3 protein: CASGGQGFYGYTF
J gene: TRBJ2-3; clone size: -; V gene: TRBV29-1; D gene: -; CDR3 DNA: TGCAGCCCCAGGGACCGCGACACAGATACGCAGTATTTT; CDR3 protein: CSPRDRDTDTQYF
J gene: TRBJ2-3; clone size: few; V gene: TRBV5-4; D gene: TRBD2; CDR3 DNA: TGTGCCAGCAGCGGGACTAGCGGGGAGGCAGATACGCAGTATTTT; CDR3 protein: CASSGTSGEADTQYF
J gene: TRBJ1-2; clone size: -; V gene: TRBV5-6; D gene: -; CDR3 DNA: TGTGCCAGCAGCTTCTTCGTGGGGTTGCCTGGCTACACCTTC; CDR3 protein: CASSFFVGLPGYTF
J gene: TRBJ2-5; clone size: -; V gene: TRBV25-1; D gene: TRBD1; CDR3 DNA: TGTGCCAGCAGGGACAGGTTTCAAGAGACCCAGTACTTC; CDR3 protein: CASRDRFQETQYF
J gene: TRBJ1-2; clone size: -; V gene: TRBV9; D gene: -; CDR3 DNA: TGTGCCAGCAGCGTAGAACCGGAGAGAGTCTATGGCTACACCTTC; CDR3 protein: CASSVEPERVYGYTF
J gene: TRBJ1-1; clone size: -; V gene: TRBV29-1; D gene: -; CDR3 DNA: TGCAGCGTTAGACAGTGGATGAACACTGAAGCTTTCTTT; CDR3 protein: CSVRQWMNTEAFF
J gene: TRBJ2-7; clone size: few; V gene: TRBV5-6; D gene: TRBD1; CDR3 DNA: TGTGCCAGCAGCTTGGTCAGGGGGCTATACGAGCAGTACTTC; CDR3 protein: CASSLVRGLYEQYF
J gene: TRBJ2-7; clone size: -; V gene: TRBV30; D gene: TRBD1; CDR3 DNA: TGTGCCTGCCCTCACCGGGACAGGGGGATTATCGAGCAGTACTTC; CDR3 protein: CACPHRDRGIIEQYF
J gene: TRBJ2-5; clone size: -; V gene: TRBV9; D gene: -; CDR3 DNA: TGTGCCAGCAGCGTAGCGTCTCTATCCCAAGAGACCCAGTACTTC; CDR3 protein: CASSVASLSQETQYF
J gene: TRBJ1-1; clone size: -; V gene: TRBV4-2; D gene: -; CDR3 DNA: TGTGCCAGCAGCCAACCGCAAAACACTGAAGCTTTCTTT; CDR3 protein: CASSQPQNTEAFF
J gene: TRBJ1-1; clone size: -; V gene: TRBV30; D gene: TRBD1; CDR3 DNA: TGTGCCTGGAGGACCGGGACAGCCAACACTGAAGCTTTCTTT; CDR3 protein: CAWRTGTANTEAFF
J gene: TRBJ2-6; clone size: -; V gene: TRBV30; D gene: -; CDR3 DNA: TGTGCCTGGAGTGTACATGAGATGGTCAGCCAGGCCTCTGGGGCCAACGTCCTGACTTTC; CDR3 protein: CAWSVHEMVSQASGANVLTF
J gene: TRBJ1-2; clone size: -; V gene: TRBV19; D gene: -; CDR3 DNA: TGTGCCAGTACTACAGGGCCCTGGGACTATGGCTACACCTTC; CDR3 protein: CASTTGPWDYGYTF
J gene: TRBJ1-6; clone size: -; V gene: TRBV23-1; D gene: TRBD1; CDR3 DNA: TGCGCCAGCAGTCAATCAAGGTCAGGGGGCTTGTATAATTCACCCCTCCACTTT; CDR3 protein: CASSQSRSGGLYNSPLHF
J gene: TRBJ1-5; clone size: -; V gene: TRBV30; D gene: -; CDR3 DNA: TGTGCCTGGATGGGGAATCAGCCCCAGCATTTT; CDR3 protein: CAWMGNQPQHF
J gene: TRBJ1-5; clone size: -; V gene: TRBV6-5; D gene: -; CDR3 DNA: TGTGCCAGCAGTTATTGGGGGGGGCCCCAGCATTTT; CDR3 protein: CASSYWGGPQHF
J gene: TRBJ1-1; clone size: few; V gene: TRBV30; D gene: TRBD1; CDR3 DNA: TGTGCCTGGTCCACAGGGGGCACTGAAGCTTTCTTT; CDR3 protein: CAWSTGGTEAFF
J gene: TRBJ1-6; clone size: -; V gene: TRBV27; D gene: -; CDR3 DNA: TGTGCCAGCAGACGGGCGAGCTCCTATAATTCACCCCTCCACTTT; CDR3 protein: CASRRASSYNSPLHF
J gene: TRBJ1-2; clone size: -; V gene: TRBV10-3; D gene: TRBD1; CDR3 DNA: TGTGCCACCTCAGGGACAGGGGGCGATGGCTACACCTTC; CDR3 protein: CATSGTGGDGYTF
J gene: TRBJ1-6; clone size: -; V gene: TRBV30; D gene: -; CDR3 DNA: TGTGCCTGGAGTGTACTGGGGACTTTGAATTCACCCCTCCACTTT; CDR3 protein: CAWSVLGTLNSPLHF
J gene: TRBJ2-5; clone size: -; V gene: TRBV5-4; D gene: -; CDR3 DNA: TGTGCCAGCAGCGCGGGGACGGGACAAGAGACCCAGTACTTC; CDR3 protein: CASSAGTGQETQYF
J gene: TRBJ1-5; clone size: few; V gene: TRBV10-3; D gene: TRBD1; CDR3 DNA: TGTGCCATCAGTGAGAGCGGGACAGGGGTTTCGGATCAGCCCCAGCATTTT; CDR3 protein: CAISESGTGVSDQPQHF
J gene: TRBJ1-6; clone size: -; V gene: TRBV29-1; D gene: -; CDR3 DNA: TGCAGCGTCCAAGACGGATCGTCCTATAATTCACCCCTCCACTTT; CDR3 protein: CSVQDGSSYNSPLHF
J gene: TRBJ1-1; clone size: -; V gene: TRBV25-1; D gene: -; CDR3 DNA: TGTGCCAGCAGTGAGCCGACATTAACTGAAGCTTTCTTT; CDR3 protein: CASSEPTLTEAFF
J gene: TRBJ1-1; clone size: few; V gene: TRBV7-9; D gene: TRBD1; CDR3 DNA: TGTGCCAGCAGCCAGGGACAGGTGAACACTGAAGCTTTCTTT; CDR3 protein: CASSQGQVNTEAFF
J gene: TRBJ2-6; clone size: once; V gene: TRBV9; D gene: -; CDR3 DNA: TGTGCCAGCAGCGTAATTCCTGGGGCCAACGTCCTGACTTTC; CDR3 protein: CASSVIPGANVLTF
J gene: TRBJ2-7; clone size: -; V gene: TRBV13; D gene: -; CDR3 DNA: TGTGCCAGCAGCTTACAGATCTACGAGCAGTACTTC; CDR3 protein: CASSLQIYEQYF
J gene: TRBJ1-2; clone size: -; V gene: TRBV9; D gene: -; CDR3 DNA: TGTGCCAGCAGCGTAGCTACCCAAGGTGGCTACACCTTC; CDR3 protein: CASSVATQGGYTF
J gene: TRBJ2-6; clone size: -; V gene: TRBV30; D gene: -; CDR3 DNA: TGTGCCTGGGCCGACAGCTCTGGGGCCAACGTCCTGACTTTC; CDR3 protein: CAWADSSGANVLTF
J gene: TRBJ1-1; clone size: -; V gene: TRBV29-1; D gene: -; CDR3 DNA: TGCAGCGCGGCCGGGACACGCGGTTACATGAACACTGAAGCTTTCTTT; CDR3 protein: CSAAGTRGYMNTEAFF
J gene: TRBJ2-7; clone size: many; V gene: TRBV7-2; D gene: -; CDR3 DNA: TGTGCCAGCAGCCGCTGGAGCTCCTACGAGCAGTACTTC; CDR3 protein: CASSRWSSYEQYF
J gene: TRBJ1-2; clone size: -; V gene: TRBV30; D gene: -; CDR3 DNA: TGTGCCCGAAACGAGCGGGACGGCTATGGCTACACCTTC; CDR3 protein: CARNERDGYGYTF
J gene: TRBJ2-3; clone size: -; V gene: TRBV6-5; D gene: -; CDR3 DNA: TGTGCCAGCAGGGGCGGCGACACAGATACGCAGTATTTT; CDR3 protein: CASRGGDTDTQYF
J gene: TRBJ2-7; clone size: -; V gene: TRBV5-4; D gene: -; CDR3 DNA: TGTGCCAGCAGCTTGGATTACAGCTACGAGCAGTACTTC; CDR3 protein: CASSLDYSYEQYF
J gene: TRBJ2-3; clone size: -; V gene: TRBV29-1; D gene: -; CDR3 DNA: TGCAGCGTTGGAGATGGTACAGATACGCAGTATTTT; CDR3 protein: CSVGDGTDTQYF
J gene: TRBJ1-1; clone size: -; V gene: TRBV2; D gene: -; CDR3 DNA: TGTGCCAGCAGTCCCGACTCAGGCGGGGCTTTCTTT; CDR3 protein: CASSPDSGGAFF
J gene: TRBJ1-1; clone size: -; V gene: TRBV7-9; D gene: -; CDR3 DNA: TGTGCCAGCAGCCACGAAGGGGGGAACACTGAAGCTTTCTTT; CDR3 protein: CASSHEGGNTEAFF
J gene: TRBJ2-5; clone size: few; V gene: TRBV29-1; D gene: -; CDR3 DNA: TGCAGCGTTCGGTGGCGGCTCCAAGAGACCCAGTACTTC; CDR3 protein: CSVRWRLQETQYF
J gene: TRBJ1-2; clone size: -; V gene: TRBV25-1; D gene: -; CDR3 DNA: TGTGCCAGCTCTGTGCCAGGGCGCTATGGCTACACCTTC; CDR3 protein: CASSVPGRYGYTF
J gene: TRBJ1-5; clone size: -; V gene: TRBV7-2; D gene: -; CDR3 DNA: TGTGCCAGCTCGGATAGCAATCAGCCCCAGCATTTT; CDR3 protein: CASSDSNQPQHF
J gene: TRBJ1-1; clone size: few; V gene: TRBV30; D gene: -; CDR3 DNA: TGTGCCTGGAGCTTTACACAGGGCACTGAAGCTTTCTTT; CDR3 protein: CAWSFTQGTEAFF
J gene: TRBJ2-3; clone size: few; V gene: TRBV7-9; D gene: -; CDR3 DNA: TGTGCCAGCAGCTTAGCGGGGGGACGCACAGATACGCAGTATTTT; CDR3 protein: CASSLAGGRTDTQYF
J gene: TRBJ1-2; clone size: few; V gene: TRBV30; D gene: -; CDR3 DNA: TGTGCCTGGAGGCCCCTCGGGGAGGTTAACTATGGCTACACCTTC; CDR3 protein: CAWRPLGEVNYGYTF
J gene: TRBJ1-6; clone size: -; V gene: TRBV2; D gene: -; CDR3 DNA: TGTGCCAGCAGTGTTGCAGTTAATTCACCCCTCCACTTT; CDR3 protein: CASSVAVNSPLHF
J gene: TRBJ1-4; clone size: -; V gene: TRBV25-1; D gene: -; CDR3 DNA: TGTGCCAGCAGCCGACGGTCGGGGATTAGTGAAAAACTGTTTTTT; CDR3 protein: CASSRRSGISEKLFF
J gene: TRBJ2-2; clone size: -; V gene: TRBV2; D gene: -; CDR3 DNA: TGTGCCAGCAGTAGGTCGGGGTCGAACACCGGGGAGCTGTTTTTT; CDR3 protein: CASSRSGSNTGELFF
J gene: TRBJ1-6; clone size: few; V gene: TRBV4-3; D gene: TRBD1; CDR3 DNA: TGCGCCAGCAGGCCCCGGTTCAGGGGGTATAATTCACCCCTCCACTTT; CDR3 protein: CASRPRFRGYNSPLHF
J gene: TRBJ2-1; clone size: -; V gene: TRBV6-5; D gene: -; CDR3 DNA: TGTGCCAGCAGGGAGGGGGATGAGCAGTTCTTC; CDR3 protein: CASREGDEQFF
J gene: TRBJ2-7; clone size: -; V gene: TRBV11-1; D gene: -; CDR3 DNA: TGTGCCAGCAGCTTACGAGGTTTTTCCCCGTCGGCCTACGAGCAGTACTTC; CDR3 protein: CASSLRGFSPSAYEQYF
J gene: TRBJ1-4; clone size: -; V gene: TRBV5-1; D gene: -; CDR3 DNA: TGCGCCAGCAGCTTGAATCCGGGACCGGCTAATGAAAAACTGTTTTTT; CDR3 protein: CASSLNPGPANEKLFF